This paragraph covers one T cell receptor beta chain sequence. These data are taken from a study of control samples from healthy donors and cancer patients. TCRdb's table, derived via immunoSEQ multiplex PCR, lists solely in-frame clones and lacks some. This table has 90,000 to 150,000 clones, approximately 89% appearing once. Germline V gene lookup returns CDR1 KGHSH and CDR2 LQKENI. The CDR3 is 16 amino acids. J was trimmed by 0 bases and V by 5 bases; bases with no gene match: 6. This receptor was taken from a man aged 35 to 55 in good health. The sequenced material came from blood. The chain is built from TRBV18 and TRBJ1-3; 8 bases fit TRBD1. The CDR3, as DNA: TGTGCCAGCTCATCCACCGGGACAGGCTCTGGAAACACCATATATTTT. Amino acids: CASSSTGTGSGNTIYF.